This T cell receptor (beta chain) was sequenced in a study of OX40 agonist ivuxolimab in advanced cancers. Study information: A partial response was reached by three patients: one with hepatocellular carcinoma and two with cutaneous melanoma. Study-wide points: Expanded peripheral T cell antigen specificity was not determined.

To note about this clone: Its antigen remains unidentified.

The germline V gene has CDR1 SQVTM and CDR2 ANQGSEA. With 6 bases removed from V and 0 bases from J, the gap between germline ends came to 14 bases. The CDR3 is 14 amino acids. TCRdb's table, derived via immunoSEQ multiplex PCR, lists solely in-frame clones and lacks some. Of around 21,000 clones listed, under 90% were seen once; the top ten hold 13% to 15%. The clonotype comes from an adult with an advanced solid tumor such as melanoma, head and neck, liver or kidney cancer. The V call is TRBV29-1, the J call TRBJ2-5, with D perhaps matching TRBD1 (6 bases). Source: CD4+ or CD8+ T cells sorted from blood, taken in a trial of the OX40 agonist ivuxolimab. DNA of the CDR3: TGCAGCGTCGCTCAACAGGGATACCAAGAGACCCAGTACTTC. Protein product: CSVAQQGYQETQYF.